The 16 T cell receptor beta chains below all came from one sample that was sequenced in a study of blood T cell repertoires in COVID-19. Here immunoSEQ multiplex PCR was the method, and the copy in TCRdb shows in-frame clones only, minus some. The sample holds 240,000 or so clones, about 90% seen once. The specimen was PBMCs or T cells enriched from blood (not recorded which). The receptors were sampled from a woman between 35 and 50 years old with acute COVID-19.

The chain combines TRBV10-3 with TRBJ2-3; a possible D gene is TRBD2 (6 bases). Trimming removed 11 bases from V and 4 bases from J, with 22 bases in between. CDR1 is ENHRY, CDR2 SYGVKD, per germline. This CDR3 is 15 amino acids long. The CDR3 DNA follows: TGTGCCGCAAGTGGAGGGCAGGGTTTAGCAGATACGCAGTATTTT. Translated, it gives CAASGGQGLADTQYF.

V gene TRBV3-1 (or the pseudogene TRBV3-2) combines with J gene TRBJ1-1; the D gene is possibly TRBD1 (5 bases). Deletions cut 5 bases from V and 4 bases from J, with 14 bases between. The CDR3 runs to 14 residues. Germline CDR1 LGHDT, CDR2 YNNKEL (reference sequence). This chain's CDR3 is CASSKGEMGTEAFF. DNA of the CDR3: TGTGCCAGCAGCAAAGGGGAGATGGGCACTGAAGCTTTCTTT.

The chain joins TRBV28 to TRBJ2-5, with 10 nucleotides matching TRBD1. CDR1 and CDR2 (germline): MDHEN, SYDVKM. J lost 5 bases, V lost 5 bases, and 8 bases had no gene match. CDR3 size: 15 residues. The CDR3 DNA reads TGTGCCAGCAGTGCCCCGACAGGGGGCGGGGAGACCCAGTACTTC. It is translated as CASSAPTGGGETQYF.

This clone has just one count. CDR3: CASSELMKGPQGEKLFF. The CDR3 region has the DNA TGTGCCAGCAGTGAACTCATGAAGGGCCCCCAGGGCGAAAAACTGTTTTTT. V usage is TRBV25-1 and J usage is TRBJ1-4, with D tentatively TRBD1 (5 bases). Germline CDR1 MGHDK, CDR2 SYGVNS. This CDR3 is 17 amino acids long. Trimming took 2 bases from V and 8 from J, leaving 21 bases between them.

The chain employs TRBV14 and TRBJ2-1; 8 nucleotides match TRBD2. V shed 3 bases and J 12 bases; nucleotides not matched to a gene: 7. The CDR3 totals 13 residues. Germline-derived CDR1 and CDR2 are SGHDN and FVKESK. The CDR3 region is CASSQTSGSGQFF. CDR3 DNA sequence: TGTGCCAGCAGCCAGACAAGCGGGAGTGGGCAGTTCTTC.

This clone was seen only once. The V and J genes are TRBV6-1 and TRBJ1-3; 8 nucleotides agree with TRBD1. CDR1 and CDR2 (germline): MNHNS, SASEGT. This CDR3 has 21 amino acids. J was trimmed by 4 bases and V by 2 bases; bases with no gene match: 22. Here the CDR3 reads CASSEPRRQGRGVLGGNTIYF. DNA for the CDR3: TGTGCCAGCAGTGAACCGAGGAGACAGGGGCGCGGAGTCTTGGGAGGAAACACCATATATTTT.

The chain employs TRBV5-1 and TRBJ2-7, with D hard to call. CDR1 and CDR2 from the germline V gene are SGHRS and YFSETQ. The germline V and J ends were trimmed by 4 bases and 4 bases, with 9 bases remaining between them. There are 12 residues in the CDR3. The CDR3 nucleotides read TGCGCCAGCAGCGAAGGAGCTTACGAGCAGTACTTC. This codes for CASSEGAYEQYF. The full variable domain, its missing parts supplied by reference TRBV5-1 and TRBJ2-7, is KAGVTQTPRYLIKTRGQQVTLSCSPISGHRSVSWYQQTPGQGLQFLFEYFSETQRNKGNFPGRFSGRQFSNSRSEMNVSTLELGDSALYLCASSEGAYEQYFGPGTRLTVT.

This chain connects TRBV7-3 to TRBJ2-4; D is perhaps TRBD1 (6 bases). Germline CDR1 SGHTA, CDR2 FQGTGA. V was clipped by 5 bases and J by 0 bases, with 11 bases between them. This CDR3 has 15 amino acids. CDR3 DNA: TGTGCCAGCAGCCGACCGGACAGAGCCAAAAACATTCAGTACTTC. Translated, it gives CASSRPDRAKNIQYF.

DNA of the CDR3: TGTGCCAGTAGCTGGACGGGGCAAGAGACCCAGTACTTC. Its translation is CASSWTGQETQYF. V gene TRBV2 combines with J gene TRBJ2-5; TRBD2 might be the D (5 bases). Germline V gene lookup returns CDR1 SNHLY and CDR2 FYNNEI. The CDR3 has 13 amino acids. V lost 9 bases and J 2 bases, leaving 13 bases between the germline ends. The full variable domain, its missing parts supplied by reference TRBV2 and TRBJ2-5, is EPEVTQTPSHQVTQMGQEVILRCVPISNHLYFYWYRQILGQKVEFLVSFYNNEISEKSEIFDDQFSVERPDGSNFTLKIRSTKLEDSAMYFCASSWTGQETQYFGPGTRLLVL.

The V gene is TRBV5-6, the J gene TRBJ2-2; 10 bases are a match to TRBD1. Germline-derived CDR1 and CDR2 are SGHDT and YYEEEE. The CDR3 runs 15 residues. After removal of 3 bases from V and 3 bases from J, the junction contained 2 bases not matched to a gene. This chain's CDR3 is CASSYGTGDTGELFF. The CDR3 region has the DNA TGTGCCAGCAGCTACGGGACAGGGGACACCGGGGAGCTGTTTTTT.

The rearrangement links TRBV7-9 to TRBJ1-6; TRBD1 agrees at 7 bases. The germline CDR1 and CDR2 sequences are SEHNR and FQNEAQ (reference sequence). With V trimmed by 5 bases and J by 8 bases, 6 bases remained unmatched. This CDR3 contains 14 residues. This chain's CDR3 is CASSLDQGDSPLHF. As DNA, the CDR3 is TGTGCCAGCAGCCTAGACCAGGGGGATTCACCCCTCCACTTT. The variable domain in full, with the rest retrieved from reference TRBV7-9 and TRBJ1-6, is DTGVSQNPRHKITKRGQNVTFRCDPISEHNRLYWYRQTLGQGPEFLTYFQNEAQLEKSRLLSDRFSAERPKGSFSTLEIQRTEQGDSAMYLCASSLDQGDSPLHFGNGTRLTVT.

V is TRBV5-1 and J is TRBJ1-1; maybe TRBD1 (5 bases). V lost 2 bases and J 2 bases, leaving 13 bases between the germline ends. The CDR3 extends over 15 amino acids. Germline V gene lookup returns CDR1 SGHRS and CDR2 YFSETQ. In DNA form, the CDR3 reads TGCGCCAGCAGCTTAACAGGACAACCTAACACTGAAGCTTTCTTT. Encoded protein: CASSLTGQPNTEAFF. Full variable domain (missing parts from reference TRBV5-1 and TRBJ1-1): KAGVTQTPRYLIKTRGQQVTLSCSPISGHRSVSWYQQTPGQGLQFLFEYFSETQRNKGNFPGRFSGRQFSNSRSEMNVSTLELGDSALYLCASSLTGQPNTEAFFGQGTRLTVV.

The chain combines TRBV18 with TRBJ2-5; maybe TRBD1 (6 bases). Germline CDR1 and CDR2: KGHSH and LQKENI. Trimming pared 0 bases from V and 0 bases from J, leaving 8 bases between. The CDR3 is made up of 15 amino acids. CDR3 DNA: TGTGCCAGCTCACCACCGTGGACAGACCAAGAGACCCAGTACTTC. Translated: CASSPPWTDQETQYF.

CDR3 sequence (DNA): TGTGCCAGCAGTTTACGCAGGGTGGGTGGCTACACCTTC. Protein: CASSLRRVGGYTF. The J gene is TRBJ1-2, the V gene TRBV28, with D possibly being TRBD1 (5 bases). Between the trimmed V and J ends, which lost 2 bases and 7 bases, there was a span of 11 bases. Germline V gene sequence: CDR1 MDHEN, CDR2 SYDVKM. The CDR3 loop spans 13 amino acids.

The CDR3 protein is CASSLPDRWVEQYF. The CDR3 nucleotides read TGTGCCAGCAGCTTACCTGACAGGTGGGTCGAGCAGTACTTC. The V gene is TRBV7-9, the J gene TRBJ2-7, with D maybe TRBD1 (6 bases). Germline lookup yields CDR1 SEHNR and CDR2 FQNEAQ (reference sequence). Trimming took off 2 bases at V and 6 bases at J, with 14 bases between the two ends. The CDR3 totals 14 residues.

This chain links TRBV3-1 (or the pseudogene TRBV3-2) with TRBJ2-7; no reliable D call. CDR3 length: 14 residues. V lost 4 bases, J lost 3 bases, and 13 bases lay in between. Per germline, CDR1 LGHDT and CDR2 YNNKEL (reference sequence). Written as DNA, the CDR3 is TGTGCCAGCAGCCCCAGTCAGGATGGCTACGAGCAGTACTTC. Protein sequence: CASSPSQDGYEQYF.